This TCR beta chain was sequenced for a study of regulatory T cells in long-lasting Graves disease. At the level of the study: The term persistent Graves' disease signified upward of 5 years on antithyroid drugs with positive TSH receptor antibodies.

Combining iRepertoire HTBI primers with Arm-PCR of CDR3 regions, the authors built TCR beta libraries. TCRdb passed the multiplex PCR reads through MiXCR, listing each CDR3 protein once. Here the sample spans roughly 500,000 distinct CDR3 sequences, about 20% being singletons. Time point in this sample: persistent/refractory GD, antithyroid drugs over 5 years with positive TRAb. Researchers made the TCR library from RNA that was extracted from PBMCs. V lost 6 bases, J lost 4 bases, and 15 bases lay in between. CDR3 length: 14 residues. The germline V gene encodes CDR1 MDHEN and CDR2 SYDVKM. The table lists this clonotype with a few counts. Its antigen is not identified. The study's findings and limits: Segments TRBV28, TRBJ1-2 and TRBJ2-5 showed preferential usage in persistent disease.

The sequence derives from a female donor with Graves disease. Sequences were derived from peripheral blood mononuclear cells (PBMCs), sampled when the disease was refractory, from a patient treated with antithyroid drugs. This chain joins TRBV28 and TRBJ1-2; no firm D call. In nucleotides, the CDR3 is TGTGCCAGCAGGCCTTTACTCGATCCCTATGGCTACACCTTC. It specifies CASRPLLDPYGYTF.